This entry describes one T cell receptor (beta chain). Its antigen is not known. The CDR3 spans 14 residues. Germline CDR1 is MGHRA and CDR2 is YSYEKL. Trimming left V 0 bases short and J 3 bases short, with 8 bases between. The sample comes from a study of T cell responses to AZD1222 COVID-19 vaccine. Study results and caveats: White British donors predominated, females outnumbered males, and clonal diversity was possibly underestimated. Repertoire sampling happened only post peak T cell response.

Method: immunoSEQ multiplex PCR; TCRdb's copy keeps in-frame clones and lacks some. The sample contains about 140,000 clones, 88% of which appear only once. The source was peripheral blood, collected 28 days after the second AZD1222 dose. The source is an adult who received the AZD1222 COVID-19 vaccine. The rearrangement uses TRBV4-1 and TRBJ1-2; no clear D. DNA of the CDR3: TGCGCCAGCAGCCAAGAGGGGTGGTACTATGGCTACACCTTC. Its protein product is CASSQEGWYYGYTF.